This passage covers 11 T cell receptor beta chains from one sample sequenced in a study of tumor-infiltrating lymphocytes in primary liver carcinoma (dated by TCRdb to about 2017). The instrument was an Illumina HiSeq 2500. A constant-region primer and ProtoScript II reverse transcriptase were used to reverse-transcribe TCRbeta-specific cDNA from roughly 0.55 ug total RNA. TCRbeta libraries were built with three nested multiplex PCR rounds, a slightly modified ARM-PCR procedure. Each of the first two PCR rounds ran for about 10 cycles and used multiplex TRBV1-TRBV30 forward primers together with a Cbeta reverse primer. Starting from the raw public reads, TCRdb applied fastp trimming at Q25, assembled clones with MiXCR and retained in-frame beta chains. For every CDR3 protein sequence, its rows merge into one entry that carries the most common genes and DNA. The sample has around 70,000 distinct CDR3 sequences on record, roughly two thirds of them singletons. The biggest ten clones account for 25% to 35% of the sample.

Without any cell sorting, total RNA and DNA were extracted together from around 20-30 mg of bulk tissue using the AllPrep DNA/RNA mini kit. Sequencing used liver tumor tissue from sampling region 4. The meaning of the sample's cell subset or site label: tumor region T4, right-lateral pole. The receptors shown here come from a man aged 40-49 years with primary liver carcinoma and hepatitis B virus infection.

Points on this clonotype: This may be a read error: a much more frequent sequence differs by one nucleotide. This chain joins TRBV5-1 and TRBJ1-1; weak D call: TRBD1 (5 bases). Deletions cut 2 bases from V and 0 bases from J, with 14 bases between. CDR3 size: 16 residues. The germline V gene encodes CDR1 SGHRS and CDR2 YFSETQ. The CDR3 DNA is TGCGCCAGCAGCTTAGGGGCCGGTCATATGAACACTGAAGCTTTCTTT. Translation gives CASSLGAGHMNTEAFF. Complete variable domain (other parts from reference TRBV5-1 and TRBJ1-1): KAGVTQTPRYLIKTRGQQVTLSCSPISGHRSVSWYQQTPGQGLQFLFEYFSETQRNKGNFPGRFSGRQFSNSRSEMNVSTLELGDSALYLCASSLGAGHMNTEAFFGQGTRLTVV.

For this clonotype: One junction end disagrees with the germline gene, perhaps due to a read error. This chain connects TRBV6-6 to TRBJ1-6, with D tentatively TRBD1 (6 bases). This CDR3 is 15 amino acids long. In germline, CDR1 is MNHNY, CDR2 SVGAGI (reference sequence). CDR3 region: CASSYSGGSNSPLYF. The CDR3 nucleotides are TGTGCCAGCAGTTACTCAGGGGGGTCTAATTCACCCCTCTACTTT.

V usage is TRBV6-1 and J usage is TRBJ2-1; the D is unclear. Germline V gene lookup returns CDR1 MNHNS and CDR2 SASEGT. There are 16 residues in the CDR3. The V and J ends lost 7 bases and 4 bases respectively, with 20 bases between them. The CDR3 is CASTKGGLGSYNEQFF. The DNA of the CDR3 is TGTGCCAGCACCAAGGGTGGGCTTGGCTCGTACAATGAGCAGTTCTTC.

Comments on this clonotype: The conserved final phenylalanine or tryptophan is absent from the CDR3, which likely points to a read error. CDR3 nucleotide sequence: TGTGCCAGCAGCCCCACCGCGGGAGCAGGCTCCTACAACGAGCAGTTCCTC. Translation: CASSPTAGAGSYNEQFL. The rearrangement links TRBV11-2 to TRBJ2-1; 7 bases are a match to TRBD2. The CDR3 covers 17 residues. Germline assignment: CDR1 SGHAT and CDR2 FQNNGV.

As for this clonotype: A single base separates this from a much larger clone, so it may be a read error. The V and J genes are TRBV21-1 and TRBJ2-5; TRBD1, as called in the table, went unchecked against the DNA. TRBV21-1 is a documented pseudogene. The CDR3 runs to 15 residues. The CDR3 sequence is CASSGLGQGRETQYF. CDR3 nucleotide sequence: TGTGCCAGCAGCGGATTGGGACAGGGGAGGGAGACCCAGTACTTC.

This clonotype was seen once. This chain uses TRBV4-1 with TRBJ2-7, with D possibly TRBD2 on 5 matching bases. Per the germline V gene, CDR1 is MGHRA and CDR2 is YSYEKL. This CDR3 is built from 19 residues. The V end was cut by 8 bases, the J end by 7 bases, with 36 bases between. In DNA form, the CDR3 reads TGCGCCAGCGGCCGACGGGTAATAGCGAGAGGGCCTGAGGGATTAGAGCAGTACTTC. Translated: CASGRRVIARGPEGLEQYF.

Note on this clonotype: At one end the junction does not follow the germline gene, possibly because of a read error. The chain is built from TRBV28 and TRBJ2-7; D possibly corresponds to TRBD1 (5 bases). The germline CDR1 and CDR2 sequences are MDHEN and SYDVKM. CDR3 length equals 14 residues. DNA of the CDR3: TGTGCCATTCAGACAGCCAGAACTTCCTACGAGCGGTACTTC. This encodes CAIQTARTSYERYF.

This clonotype was found once. One end of the junction does not line up with germline, which may come from a read error. The V gene is TRBV6-5, the J gene TRBJ2-7; TRBD2 matches at 8 bases. Germline values: CDR1 MNHEY, CDR2 SVGAGI. The CDR3 runs 14 residues. The CDR3 DNA follows: TGTGCCATCAGTTATGACGGGAGGGTCGACGAGCAGTACTTC. This codes for CAISYDGRVDEQYF.

For this clonotype: The CDR3 end shows no conserved phenylalanine or tryptophan, and so a read error is likely. The chain has TRBV29-1 and TRBJ2-6, with D possibly being TRBD2 (5 bases). The CDR3 length is 16 residues. CDR1 and CDR2 from the germline V gene are SQVTM and ANQGSEA. The CDR3 DNA is TGTAGCGTCTACGGCGGGTCCTCCTCTGGGGCCAACGTCCTGACTTAC. Protein sequence: CSVYGGSSSGANVLTY.

For this clonotype: One junction end disagrees with the germline gene, perhaps due to a read error. The CDR3 region is CASSQGDGQSTDTEYF. The CDR3 DNA reads as TGTGCCAGCAGCCAAGGTGACGGTCAGTCCACAGATACGGAGTATTTT. The chain has TRBV14 and TRBJ2-3; D not resolved. In germline, CDR1 is SGHDN, CDR2 FVKESK. The CDR3 is 16 residues long.

This clonotype was found a few times. A much larger clone sits a single nucleotide away, making a read error possible. The rearrangement links TRBV10-3 to TRBJ2-7; 7 bases line up with TRBD1. The length of the CDR3 is 15 residues. Germline-derived CDR1 and CDR2 are ENHRY and SYGVKD. The V gene end was trimmed by 4 bases and the J gene end by 2 bases; junction bases not matched to a gene: 8. CDR3 residues: CAISGVDRRPYEQYF. The CDR3 nucleotides read TGTGCCATCAGTGGGGTGGACAGGAGACCCTACGAGCAGTACTTC.